This record covers a single T cell receptor beta chain. This sample was included in a study of yellow fever vaccine responses in identical twins. The CDR3 is 15 amino acids. V shed 5 bases and J 6 bases; nucleotides not matched to a gene: 8. Germline V CDR1 and CDR2: MNHEY, SMNVEV (reference sequence). TCRdb re-analysed the RT-PCR reads in MiXCR, keeping a single row per CDR3 protein. Among about 4,000 distinct CDR3 sequences, around 81% were seen once, and the ten largest hold approximately 4%. This TCR came from a woman aged 18-29 years who received the yellow fever vaccine. This chain links TRBV27 with TRBJ2-1, with 9 nucleotides matching TRBD2. Material: T cells from blood (PBMCs), unsorted or a sorted subset (not recorded which), obtained before or after yellow fever vaccination (not recorded which). In DNA, the CDR3 is TGTGCCAGCAGTGGGCTAGCGGGACGAGTCAATGAGCAGTTCTTC. It translates to CASSGLAGRVNEQFF.